The TCR beta chain described here comes from a study of T cells in Graves' hyperthyroidism and ophthalmopathy. The study's findings and limits: Separation of ophthalmopathy from stable hyperthyroidism was achieved by a 13 V-J model. In the blood, most expanded thyroid clonotypes above 0.001 appeared as well.

The CDR3 has 14 amino acids. The germline gives CDR1 LGHDT, CDR2 YNNKEL (reference sequence). Trimming stripped 2 bases from V and 6 bases from J, with 14 bases between. The TCR beta CDR3 regions underwent amplification using RNA transcripts as the source. Researchers ran a first-round RT-PCR on the TCR CDR3 using the HTBI primer set. TCRdb reanalysed the multiplex PCR reads using MiXCR and keeps one entry per CDR3 protein. The sample has over 150,000 distinct CDR3 sequences; less than 20% are singletons. This clonotype was recorded at least ten times. Its antigen remains unknown. The receptor was isolated from a woman aged 50 to 65 with Graves' hyperthyroidism. The V and J genes are TRBV3-1 and TRBJ2-7; no firm D call. The material sequenced was blood. The CDR3 reads CASSQRDLPSEQYF. The CDR3 DNA reads TGTGCCAGCAGCCAACGTGACTTGCCCAGCGAGCAGTACTTC.